Listed below are T cell receptor beta chains from one sample, sequenced in a study of blood T cell repertoires in COVID-19. This table comes from immunoSEQ multiplex PCR, and its TCRdb copy is limited to in-frame clones, with some not included. The sample lists 70,000 or so clones; 91% were seen once. The sequenced sample consisted of peripheral blood. The receptors derive from a human donor in a cohort sampled during active COVID-19. The CDR3 runs from the conserved cysteine through the conserved F or W. D genes are given only for firm matches. A row's size may be missing; if present it is once, few, many or a size class.

abundance	d_gene	v_gene	j_gene	CDR3aa	CDR3nt
.	TRBD1	TRBV29-1	TRBJ2-7	CSAETGSFSEQYF	TGCAGCGCCGAGACAGGGTCGTTCTCCGAGCAGTACTTC
.	.	TRBV19	TRBJ2-5	CASSEVDSQETQYF	TGTGCCAGTAGTGAGGTGGACTCGCAAGAGACCCAGTACTTC
.	TRBD1	TRBV18	TRBJ2-5	CASSLGTESETQYF	TGTGCCAGCTCACTGGGGACAGAATCAGAGACCCAGTACTTC
once	.	TRBV20-1	TRBJ1-2	CSAGFGGGYTF	TGCAGTGCTGGATTCGGAGGCGGCTACACCTTC
.	.	TRBV11-2	TRBJ2-7	CASSVGTGRYSYEQYF	TGTGCCAGCAGCGTAGGAACTGGGAGATACTCCTACGAGCAGTACTTC
.	.	TRBV9	TRBJ1-2	CASSVSSGPGYGYTF	TGTGCCAGCAGCGTTAGTTCAGGGCCAGGCTATGGCTACACCTTC
.	.	TRBV24-1	TRBJ1-5	CATSDLTRGSRNQPQHF	TGTGCCACCAGTGATTTAACGCGGGGAAGTAGGAATCAGCCCCAGCATTTT
.	TRBD1	TRBV5-4	TRBJ1-2	CASSPRTGAVWGYTF	TGTGCCAGCAGCCCCCGGACAGGGGCCGTCTGGGGCTACACCTTC
.	.	TRBV30	TRBJ2-5	CAWSVLDSQETQYF	TGTGCCTGGAGTGTACTTGACAGCCAAGAGACCCAGTACTTC
.	TRBD2	TRBV5-6	TRBJ2-3	CASSASGGPRTDTQYF	TGTGCCAGCAGCGCTAGCGGGGGCCCACGCACAGATACGCAGTATTTT
.	.	TRBV12-3/TRBV12-4	TRBJ1-2	CASRGANYGYTF	TGTGCCAGCAGGGGAGCGAACTATGGCTACACCTTC
.	TRBD1	TRBV6-4	TRBJ1-4	CASSESGQGGEKLFF	TGTGCCAGCAGTGAATCGGGTCAGGGGGGTGAAAAACTGTTTTTT
.	TRBD1	TRBV29-1	TRBJ2-1	CSVAGTGDYNEQFF	TGCAGCGTTGCCGGGACAGGGGATTACAATGAGCAGTTCTTC
.	TRBD1	TRBV9	TRBJ2-7	CASSVGQGAQYEQYF	TGTGCCAGCAGCGTCGGACAGGGGGCTCAATACGAGCAGTACTTC
.	TRBD2	TRBV6-2/TRBV6-3	TRBJ2-1	CASSYERGGYNEQFF	TGTGCCAGCAGTTACGAGCGGGGGGGCTACAATGAGCAGTTCTTC
.	TRBD1	TRBV7-2	TRBJ1-6	CASSLGGQGERSPLHF	TGTGCCAGCAGCTTAGGGGGACAGGGGGAAAGGTCACCCCTCCACTTT
.	TRBD1	TRBV30	TRBJ2-2	CAWSVWADRVPGELFF	TGTGCCTGGAGTGTATGGGCGGACAGGGTTCCCGGGGAGCTGTTTTTT
.	TRBD2	TRBV28	TRBJ2-7	CASSFDRVAGAYEQYF	TGTGCCAGCAGTTTCGATCGGGTAGCGGGGGCCTACGAGCAGTACTTC
once	.	TRBV2	TRBJ1-2	CASSGRENYGYTF	TGTGCCAGCAGTGGACGGGAGAACTATGGCTACACCTTC
.	.	TRBV7-8	TRBJ2-7	CASSLVGTSGDEQYF	TGTGCCAGCAGCTTAGTTGGGACAAGCGGGGACGAGCAGTACTTC
once	.	TRBV7-3	TRBJ1-3	CASSLEGSSSGNTIYF	TGTGCCAGCAGCTTAGAGGGCAGCAGCTCTGGAAACACCATATATTTT
once	.	TRBV2	TRBJ1-1	CASSELSRGRTEAFF	TGTGCCAGCAGTGAATTAAGTAGGGGCCGGACTGAAGCTTTCTTT
.	TRBD1	TRBV28	TRBJ2-7	CASKWTGGGRQYF	TGTGCCAGCAAATGGACAGGGGGAGGCAGACAGTACTTC
.	TRBD1	TRBV2	TRBJ2-7	CASGLGQGPGEQYF	TGTGCCAGCGGATTAGGACAGGGTCCCGGCGAGCAGTACTTC
.	TRBD2	TRBV11-2	TRBJ2-7	CASSLPPLAGGNSYEQYF	TGTGCCAGCAGCTTACCTCCCCTAGCGGGGGGTAATTCCTACGAGCAGTACTTC
.	.	TRBV7-2	TRBJ1-4	CASSLGQQATNEKLFF	TGTGCCAGCAGCTTAGGACAGCAAGCAACTAATGAAAAACTGTTTTTT
.	.	TRBV28	TRBJ1-1	CASSYPAGNLGNTEAFF	TGTGCCAGCAGTTACCCGGCAGGGAATTTGGGGAACACTGAAGCTTTCTTT